The clone carrying this TCR beta chain was observed a few times. Clones were sequenced by immunoSEQ multiplex PCR, and TCRdb holds only the in-frame ones, with some missing. This table holds about 6,600 clones, 65% to 75% found once. CDR1 is SGHAT, CDR2 FQDESV, per germline (reference sequence). CDR3 length: 14 residues. The V gene lost 5 bases and the J gene lost 8 bases, with 13 bases spanning the gap. These data come from a study of somatic mutations in cytotoxic T cells in rheumatoid arthritis. This chain uses TRBV11-1 with TRBJ1-6; unclear D gene. The clonotype comes from a man aged 35-49 years in good health. The sample comprised CD8+ T cells sorted from blood. In DNA, the CDR3 is TGTGCCAGCAGCCGACCAAAAAAGGATTCACCCCTCCACTTT. Residues: CASSRPKKDSPLHF.